This entry lists 28 T cell receptor beta chains sequenced from one sample in a study of read filtering for tumor transcriptome and immune sequencing. The library was built from roughly 400 ng RNA with molecular barcoded adaptors for alpha/delta and beta/gamma chains. MiXCR was run by TCRdb on the reads, yielding one entry per CDR3 protein. The data hold some 140,000 distinct CDR3 sequences, with 13% observed a single time. Sequenced material: a population of CD138-negative cells sorted from bone marrow. The receptors here all came from a donor at least 40 years old with multiple myeloma.

Many counts were recorded for this clonotype. The chain carries TRBV20-1 and TRBJ1-2; D is undetermined. Trimming cost V 3 bases and J 2 bases, with 13 bases left between them. The length of the CDR3 is 14 residues. The germline V gene encodes CDR1 DFQATT and CDR2 SNEGSKA (reference sequence). For the CDR3, the DNA is TGCAGTGCTAGGGGGAGAGCCTTAAACTATGGCTACACCTTC. Amino acids: CSARGRALNYGYTF.

This clonotype was detected ten times or more. J is TRBJ2-2 and V is TRBV5-5; D gene unclear. The CDR3 has 15 residues. Germline loops: CDR1 SGHKS, CDR2 YYEKEE (reference sequence). V was cut by 3 bases and J by 0 bases, with 9 bases left in between. This chain's CDR3 is CASSSWSANTGELFF. The CDR3, as DNA: TGTGCCAGCAGCTCCTGGAGCGCGAACACCGGGGAGCTGTTTTTT.

This clonotype was seen more than once but under ten times. The chain couples TRBV20-1 to TRBJ1-1; no firm D call. The CDR3 totals 12 residues. Trimming left V 3 bases short and J 8 bases short, with 13 bases between. Germline loops: CDR1 DFQATT, CDR2 SNEGSKA (reference sequence). Here the CDR3 reads CSASLPGGEAFF. In DNA form, the CDR3 reads TGCAGTGCTAGTCTACCGGGAGGGGAAGCTTTCTTT.

This clonotype was detected only a few times. The V gene is TRBV10-1, the J gene TRBJ2-5; no clear D. The V end lost 0 bases, the J end lost 0 bases, and 8 bases lay between the germline ends. CDR3 length equals 15 residues. Germline CDR1 and CDR2: WNHNN and SYGVQD (reference sequence). The CDR3 bases are TGCGCCAGCAGTGAGTCGATAGGAGACCAAGAGACCCAGTACTTC. It codes for CASSESIGDQETQYF.

This chain uses TRBV6-2 or TRBV6-3 with TRBJ2-7; 10 nucleotides line up with TRBD2. Per germline, CDR1 MNHEY and CDR2 SVGEGT. The trim removed 6 bases at V and 3 bases at J, leaving 8 bases unmatched. The CDR3 is made up of 15 amino acids. The CDR3: CASSLAASGSYEQYF. In nucleotides, the CDR3 is TGTGCCAGCAGCCTCGCCGCTAGCGGGAGCTACGAGCAGTACTTC.

This clonotype was recorded at least ten times. This chain uses TRBV12-5 with TRBJ2-1; D perhaps matches TRBD1 (6 bases). V lost 1 base and J lost 7, with 14 bases in between. There are 15 residues in the CDR3. Germline V gene lookup returns CDR1 LGHNT and CDR2 FRNRAP. The CDR3 coding sequence is TGTGCTAGTGGTTTGGGGGGGCAGGGGAAGAATGAGCAGTTCTTC. Translating it yields CASGLGGQGKNEQFF.

Ten or more counts support this clonotype. The V gene is TRBV11-2, the J gene TRBJ2-5; D may be TRBD1 (5 bases). V lost 1 base and J 3 bases, leaving 9 bases between the germline ends. Germline values: CDR1 SGHAT, CDR2 FQNNGV. The CDR3 loop spans 14 amino acids. CDR3 DNA sequence: TGTGCCAGCAGCTTAGTTATAGGGGAAGAGACCCAGTACTTC. Its protein is CASSLVIGEETQYF.

A word on this clonotype: This may be a read error: a much more frequent sequence differs by one nucleotide. The chain couples TRBV6-2 or TRBV6-3 to TRBJ1-5; TRBD1 aligns across 7 bases. The J segment lost 0 bases and the V segment lost 5 bases, leaving 10 bases of the junction unmatched. This CDR3 is built from 17 residues. Germline-derived CDR1 and CDR2 are MNHEY and SVGEGT. CDR3 bases: TGTGCCAGCAGTGACTGGACAGGACGATATAGCAATCAGCCCCAGCATTTT. Translated: CASSDWTGRYSNQPQHF.

This clonotype was counted many times. The gene calls are TRBV7-9 and TRBJ2-7, with TRBD1 matching 10 bases. V lost 1 base, J lost 6 bases, and 3 bases stayed unmatched. CDR1 SEHNR and CDR2 FQNEAQ come from the germline V gene (reference sequence). The CDR3 loop spans 14 amino acids. In DNA, the CDR3 is TGTGCCAGCAGCTTAGGAGGGACAGGGGCCGAGCAGTACTTC. It yields the protein CASSLGGTGAEQYF.

This clonotype was recorded many times. The rearrangement joins TRBV30 to TRBJ1-4; no clear D gene. CDR3 length: 12 amino acids. Trimming removed 0 bases at V and 15 bases at J, with 14 bases between. Germline loops: CDR1 GTSNPN, CDR2 SVGIG (reference sequence). CDR3 amino acids: CAWSVLGHGVFF. The CDR3 nucleotides are TGTGCCTGGAGTGTGTTGGGCCACGGGGTGTTTTTT.

This clonotype was recorded many times. The chain carries TRBV2 and TRBJ2-1; 7 bases map to TRBD1. Germline V lookup: CDR1 SNHLY, CDR2 FYNNEI. The CDR3 is made up of 13 amino acids. V dropped 10 bases and J dropped 7; count of bases not matched to a gene: 10. The chain's CDR3 is CANAAQGVNEQFF. In nucleotides, the CDR3 is TGTGCCAACGCGGCCCAGGGGGTAAATGAGCAGTTCTTC. The complete variable domain, with remaining parts taken from reference TRBV2 and TRBJ2-1, reads EPEVTQTPSHQVTQMGQEVILRCVPISNHLYFYWYRQILGQKVEFLVSFYNNEISEKSEIFDDQFSVERPDGSNFTLKIRSTKLEDSAMYFCANAAQGVNEQFFGPGTRLTVL.

Notes on this clonotype: A much larger clone differs by one base, so this may be a read error. The CDR3 does not close with the conserved phenylalanine or tryptophan, likely indicating a read error. V usage is TRBV28 and J usage is TRBJ1-1; weak D call: TRBD1 (5 bases). V lost 6 bases, J lost 10 bases, and 15 bases lay in between. Germline CDR1 and CDR2: MDHEN and SYDVKM. The CDR3 consists of 12 residues. CDR3 sequence (DNA): TGTGCCAGCAGCTACAGACAGAGAAGAGCTTTCTCT. This translates into CASSYRQRRAFS.

This clonotype was found many times. The V and J genes are TRBV5-4 and TRBJ2-3, with TRBD2 matching 8 bases. The V gene's germline CDR1 is SGHNT and CDR2 YYREEE (reference sequence). The CDR3 is made up of 15 amino acids. V shed 0 bases and J 3 bases; nucleotides not matched to a gene: 3. CDR3 coding DNA: TGTGCCAGCAGCTTGGCGGCGGGAGGAACAGATACGCAGTATTTT. Translated: CASSLAAGGTDTQYF.

The table lists this clonotype with many counts. The J gene is TRBJ1-2, the V gene TRBV20-1; tentatively, D is TRBD1 (6 bases). V lost 4 bases and J lost 0, with 15 bases in between. Germline CDR1 DFQATT, CDR2 SNEGSKA (reference sequence). The CDR3 covers 15 residues. The CDR3 region has the DNA TGCAGTGCTAAGAGGGGGGGGGGGACTAACTATGGCTACACCTTC. Amino acids: CSAKRGGGTNYGYTF.

This clonotype has ten or more counts. The V gene is TRBV29-1, the J gene TRBJ1-4; possible D gene TRBD1, 5 bases. CDR3 length equals 14 residues. V gave up 7 bases and J gave up 8 bases, with 20 bases separating them. Germline V gene lookup returns CDR1 SQVTM and CDR2 ANQGSEA. The CDR3 loop reads CSAPDPYGGEKLFF. As DNA, the CDR3 is TGCAGCGCCCCCGACCCATACGGGGGAGAAAAACTGTTTTTT.

Many counts were recorded for this clonotype. V gene TRBV5-8 combines with J gene TRBJ2-1; D gene ambiguous. The germline gives CDR1 SGHTS, CDR2 YDEGEE. The CDR3 contains 12 residues. Trimming stripped 1 base from V and 8 bases from J, with 7 bases between. The DNA of the CDR3 is TGTGCCAGCAGCTTGAGGCCGGATGAGCAGTTCTTC. This encodes CASSLRPDEQFF.

Ten or more counts support this clonotype. The CDR3 coding sequence is TGTGCCAGCATTCCCGGCAGCTCCTACAATGAGCAGTTCTTC. The encoded protein is CASIPGSSYNEQFF. V gene TRBV25-1 combines with J gene TRBJ2-1; no firm D call. The CDR3 length is 14 residues. V was shortened by 7 bases and J by 0 bases, with 10 bases between the two germline ends. Germline CDR1 and CDR2: MGHDK and SYGVNS.

On this clonotype: A much bigger clone sits one base away, suggesting this may be a read error. The chain recombines TRBV6-2 or TRBV6-3 with TRBJ2-1; TRBD1 is a possible D gene (6 bases). This CDR3 has 13 residues. In germline, CDR1 is MNHEY, CDR2 SVGEGT. The CDR3: CASRKDSFYEQSF. CDR3 nucleotides: TGTGCCAGCAGGAAGGACAGCTTTTATGAGCAGTCCTTC.

As to this clonotype: A clone one base away is much larger, so this may be a read error. V is TRBV7-3 and J is TRBJ1-1; TRBD1 might be the D (6 bases). The ends were cut back, 5 bases at V and 5 bases at J, with 18 bases in the middle. The CDR3 spans 15 residues. Germline V gene sequence: CDR1 SGHTA, CDR2 FQGTGA. The CDR3 loop is CASSPRQEARTEAFF. The CDR3 region has the DNA TGTGCCAGCAGCCCAAGACAGGAGGCGAGGACTGAAGCTTTCTTT.

The table lists this clonotype with many counts. The chain employs TRBV5-5 and TRBJ2-1; weak D call: TRBD2 (5 bases). Per germline, CDR1 SGHKS and CDR2 YYEKEE (reference sequence). Trimming shortened V by 2 bases and J by 8 bases, and 11 bases separated the two germline ends. The CDR3 sequence is 13 residues long. In DNA form, the CDR3 reads TGTGCCAGCAGCTTTGATTTGAGGGATGAGCAGTTCTTC. It specifies CASSFDLRDEQFF.

Concerning this clonotype itself: A much larger clone differs from this one at a single base, so this may be a read error. The chain recombines TRBV4-1 with TRBJ1-5; TRBD1 aligns across 9 bases. The CDR3 length is 18 residues. Germline V CDR1 and CDR2: MGHRA, YSYEKL. The CDR3 bases are TGCGCCAGCAGCCAAGACGGGGCCGTACAGGGGGCTAGTCAGCCCCGGCATTTT. Amino acid sequence: CASSQDGAVQGASQPRHF.

A remark on this clonotype: Given the absence of the conserved phenylalanine or tryptophan at the CDR3 end, a read error is likely. V gene TRBV11-2 combines with J gene TRBJ2-1, with 8 positions matching TRBD2. The V gene's germline CDR1 is SGHAT and CDR2 FQNNGV. Losses at the gene ends were 2 bases for V and 10 bases for J; bases not matched to a gene: 4. The CDR3 spans 13 residues. CDR3 amino acids: CASSLSRGGEQFI. The CDR3 DNA sequence: TGTGCCAGCAGCTTAAGCCGGGGGGGCGAGCAGTTCATC.

This clonotype was observed at least ten times. The CDR3 bases are TGCGCCAGCAGCCCACAGGCAGGGGGCTTCGGGGAGCTGTTTTTT. This translates into CASSPQAGGFGELFF. V gene TRBV4-3 combines with J gene TRBJ2-2; TRBD1 agrees at 8 bases. The CDR3 runs to 15 residues. Germline trimming cut 4 bases from V and 7 bases from J; bases unmatched to any gene: 8. Germline V gives CDR1 LGHNA, CDR2 YSLEER.

This clonotype was found many times. One junction end disagrees with the germline gene, perhaps due to a read error. This sequence joins TRBV5-1 and TRBJ1-1; no clear D. Looked up from germline, CDR1 is SGHRS and CDR2 is YFSETQ. The CDR3 is 13 amino acids. CDR3 coding DNA: TGTGCCAGCAGCTTGGTGGCAGGCACTGAAGCTTTCTTT. This gives the protein CASSLVAGTEAFF.

This clonotype was seen at least ten times. This chain joins TRBV20-1 and TRBJ2-1; D is uncertain. V lost 3 bases and J lost 6, with 18 bases in between. Germline assignment: CDR1 DFQATT and CDR2 SNEGSKA (reference sequence). The CDR3 consists of 15 residues. The CDR3: CSASTWGSPPNEQFF. The CDR3 DNA follows: TGCAGTGCTAGTACTTGGGGTTCTCCCCCCAATGAGCAGTTCTTC.

The J gene is TRBJ1-6, the V gene TRBV7-2, with D unresolved. The CDR3 sequence is 12 residues long. Germline loops: CDR1 SGHTA, CDR2 FQGNSA. V dropped 5 bases and J dropped 10 bases, with 9 bases sitting between them. The CDR3 reads CASSPPRSPLHF. In nucleotides, the CDR3 is TGTGCCAGCAGCCCACCCCGATCACCCCTCCACTTT.

This sequence joins TRBV6-6 and TRBJ1-3; 10 nucleotides agree with TRBD1. The CDR3 extends over 16 amino acids. The trim removed 3 bases at V and 4 bases at J, leaving 6 bases unmatched. Germline V gene sequence: CDR1 MNHNY, CDR2 SVGAGI (reference sequence). The CDR3 protein is CASSYSGQGEGNTIYF. CDR3 sequence (DNA): TGTGCCAGCAGTTATTCAGGACAGGGGGAAGGAAACACCATATATTTT.

This clonotype was counted at least ten times. This chain connects TRBV29-1 to TRBJ1-1; TRBD1 matches 8 bases. This CDR3 has 11 amino acids. Germline CDR1 and CDR2: SQVTM and ANQGSEA. The V segment lost 7 bases and the J segment 7 bases; nucleotides outside the gene matches: 5. The CDR3: CSEGTGDEAFF. The DNA for the CDR3 is TGCAGCGAAGGGACAGGAGATGAAGCTTTCTTT.